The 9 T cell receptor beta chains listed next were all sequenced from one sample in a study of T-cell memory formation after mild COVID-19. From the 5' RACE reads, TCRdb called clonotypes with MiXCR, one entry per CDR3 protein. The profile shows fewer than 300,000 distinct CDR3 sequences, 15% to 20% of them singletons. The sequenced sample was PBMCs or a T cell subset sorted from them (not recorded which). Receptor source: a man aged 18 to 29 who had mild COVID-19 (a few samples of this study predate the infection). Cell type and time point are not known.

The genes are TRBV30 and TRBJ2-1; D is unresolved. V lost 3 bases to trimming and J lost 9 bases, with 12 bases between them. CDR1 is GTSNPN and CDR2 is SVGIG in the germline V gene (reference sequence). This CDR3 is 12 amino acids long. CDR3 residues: CAWSDPGIEQFF. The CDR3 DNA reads TGTGCCTGGAGCGACCCCGGAATTGAGCAGTTCTTC.

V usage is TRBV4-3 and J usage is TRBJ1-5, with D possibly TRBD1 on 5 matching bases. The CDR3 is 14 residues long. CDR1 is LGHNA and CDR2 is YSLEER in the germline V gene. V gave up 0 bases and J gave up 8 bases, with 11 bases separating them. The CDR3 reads CASSQDEGRKPQHF. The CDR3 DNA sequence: TGCGCCAGCAGCCAAGACGAGGGGCGAAAGCCCCAGCATTTT.

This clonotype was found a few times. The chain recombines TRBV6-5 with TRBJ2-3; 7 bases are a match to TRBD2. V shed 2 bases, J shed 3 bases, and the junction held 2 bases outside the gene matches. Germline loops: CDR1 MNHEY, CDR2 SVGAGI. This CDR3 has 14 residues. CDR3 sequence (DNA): TGTGCCAGCAGTTACGGGACTACTACAGATACGCAGTATTTT. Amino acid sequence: CASSYGTTTDTQYF.

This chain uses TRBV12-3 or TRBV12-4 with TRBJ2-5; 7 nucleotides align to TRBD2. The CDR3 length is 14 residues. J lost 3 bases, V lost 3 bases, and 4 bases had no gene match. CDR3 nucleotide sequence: TGTGCCAGCAGTTTCGCCCTAGCGGAAGAGACCCAGTACTTC. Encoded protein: CASSFALAEETQYF.

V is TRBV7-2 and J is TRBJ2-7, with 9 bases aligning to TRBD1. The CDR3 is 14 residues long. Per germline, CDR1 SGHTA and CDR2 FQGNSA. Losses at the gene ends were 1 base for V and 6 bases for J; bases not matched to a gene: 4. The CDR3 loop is CASSLDRGLGEQYF. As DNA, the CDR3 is TGTGCCAGCAGCTTAGACAGGGGGCTCGGCGAGCAGTACTTC.

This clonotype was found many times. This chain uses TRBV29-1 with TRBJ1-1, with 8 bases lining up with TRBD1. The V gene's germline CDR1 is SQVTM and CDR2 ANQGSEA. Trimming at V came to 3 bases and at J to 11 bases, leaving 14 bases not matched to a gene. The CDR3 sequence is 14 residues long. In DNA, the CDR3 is TGCAGCGTTGAGCACGGGACAGGAAACATTTTGGCTTTCTTT. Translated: CSVEHGTGNILAFF.

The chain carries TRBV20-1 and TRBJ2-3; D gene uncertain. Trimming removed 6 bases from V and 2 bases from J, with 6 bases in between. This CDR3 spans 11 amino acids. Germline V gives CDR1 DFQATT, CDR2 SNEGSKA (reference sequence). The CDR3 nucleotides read TGCAGTGCCGCCTTCACAGATACGCAGTATTTT. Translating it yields CSAAFTDTQYF.

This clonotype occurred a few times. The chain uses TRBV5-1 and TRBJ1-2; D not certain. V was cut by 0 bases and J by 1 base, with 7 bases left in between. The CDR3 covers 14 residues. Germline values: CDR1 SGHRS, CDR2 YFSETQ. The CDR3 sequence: CASSLGTSNYGYTF. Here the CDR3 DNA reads TGCGCCAGCAGCTTGGGGACTAGTAACTATGGCTACACCTTC.

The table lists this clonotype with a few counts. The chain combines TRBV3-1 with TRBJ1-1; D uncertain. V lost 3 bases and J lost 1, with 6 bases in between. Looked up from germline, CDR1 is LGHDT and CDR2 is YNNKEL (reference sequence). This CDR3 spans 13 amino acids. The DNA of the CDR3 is TGTGCCAGCAGCCAGGGGAGGAACACTGAAGCTTTCTTT. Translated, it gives CASSQGRNTEAFF.